A single sample gave rise to the 10 T cell receptor beta chains below, sequenced in a study of blood T cells in healthy people across ages (dated by TCRdb to 2013 to 2016). Receptors were amplified or captured by 5' RACE. Sequencer: Illumina HiSeq 2500. A second PCR of 7 to 11 cycles was run with a J-beta primer mix and a sample-barcoded 5' primer. TCRdb reworked the public reads: Q25 trimming with fastp, MiXCR clone assembly, productive beta chains retained. Every distinct CDR3 protein forms one entry, paired with its most common genes and DNA. A total of about 1.1 million distinct CDR3 sequences appear in this sample, roughly two fifths of them only once. The ten largest make up less than 15% of the sample. What was sequenced was blood. Receptors were obtained from a man in his late teens or twenties in good health.

This clonotype appeared a few times. This chain connects TRBV6-1 to TRBJ1-1; D is perhaps TRBD1 (5 bases). Germline CDR1 reads MNHNS; CDR2 reads SASEGT. Trimming pared 7 bases from V and 1 base from J, leaving 16 bases between. The CDR3 length is 15 residues. The CDR3: CASTPWTPTNTEAFF. The CDR3 DNA reads TGTGCCAGCACTCCCTGGACACCGACGAACACTGAAGCTTTCTTT.

The rearrangement links TRBV6-1 to TRBJ2-5; D unclear. V gave up 1 base and J gave up 5 bases, with 14 bases separating them. This CDR3 is 15 amino acids long. Germline loops: CDR1 MNHNS, CDR2 SASEGT. CDR3 DNA: TGTGCCAGCAGTGAAGGGACCCCTTTGTCGGAGACCCAGTACTTC. Protein sequence: CASSEGTPLSETQYF.

This clonotype has just a few counts. The chain uses TRBV2 and TRBJ2-3, with TRBD2 matching over 7 bases. Germline CDR1 and CDR2: SNHLY and FYNNEI. This CDR3 has 17 amino acids. V lost 10 bases, J lost 1 base, and 17 bases stayed unmatched. The chain's CDR3 is CANRWEGQVGGTDTQYF. CDR3 DNA sequence: TGTGCCAACCGCTGGGAGGGCCAGGTTGGGGGCACAGATACGCAGTATTTT.

This clonotype appeared a few times. The rearrangement uses TRBV3-1 and TRBJ2-1, with TRBD2 matching 10 bases. Germline V gene lookup returns CDR1 LGHDT and CDR2 YNNKEL (reference sequence). Trimming cost V 4 bases and J 6 bases; bases outside gene matches: 6. CDR3 length equals 15 residues. The CDR3 nucleotides are TGTGCCAGCAGCCCCGGACTAGCGGTGGGCAATGAGCAGTTCTTC. It is translated as CASSPGLAVGNEQFF.

CDR3: CASSQARGNTIYF. CDR3 coding DNA: TGTGCCAGCAGCCAAGCTAGGGGAAACACCATATATTTT. The J gene is TRBJ1-3, the V gene TRBV4-2; D not certain. The CDR3 is 13 amino acids. Per germline, CDR1 LGHNA and CDR2 YNFKEQ. The V and J ends lost 1 base and 4 bases respectively, with 5 bases between them.

The V call is TRBV5-1, the J call TRBJ2-1, with a tentative D call TRBD1 (5 bases). Germline loops: CDR1 SGHRS, CDR2 YFSETQ. V lost 0 bases to trimming and J lost 5 bases, with 12 bases between them. The length of the CDR3 is 15 residues. CDR3 DNA sequence: TGCGCCAGCAGCTTGGGGCTTACAGGTCACAATGAGCAGTTCTTC. It yields the protein CASSLGLTGHNEQFF.

The sample holds a few counts of this clonotype. The rearrangement joins TRBV7-8 to TRBJ2-3; 13 bases agree with TRBD2. Germline CDR1 SGHVS, CDR2 FQNEAQ. J gave up 7 bases and V 4 bases, and 17 bases lay outside the gene matches. The CDR3 sequence is 19 residues long. CDR3 loop: CASSSRLAGGYNKGNTQYF. The DNA for the CDR3 is TGTGCCAGCAGCTCCAGACTAGCGGGGGGTTACAACAAAGGAAATACGCAGTATTTT.

The chain is built from TRBV7-9 and TRBJ1-2; D is undetermined. Germline values: CDR1 SEHNR, CDR2 FQNEAQ (reference sequence). The CDR3 has 12 amino acids. The V end lost 2 bases, the J end lost 8 bases, and 9 bases lay between the germline ends. CDR3 protein: CASSLNGNGYTF. DNA of the CDR3: TGTGCCAGCAGCTTAAATGGGAACGGCTACACCTTC.

As to this clonotype: This may stem from a read error, because a much larger clone lies one nucleotide away. The rearrangement uses TRBV7-9 and TRBJ2-3; D call uncertain. CDR3 size: 13 residues. Germline assignment: CDR1 SEHNR and CDR2 FQNEAQ (reference sequence). CDR3 region: CDSSLVLPDTQYF. In DNA, the CDR3 is TGTGACAGCAGCTTAGTTCTGCCAGATACGCAGTATTTT.

This clonotype occurred a few times. The chain has TRBV12-3 or TRBV12-4 and TRBJ2-5; the D is unclear. This CDR3 comprises 13 residues. The V and J ends lost 9 bases and 11 bases respectively, with 22 bases between them. The CDR3 is CASTPAMSIEQYF. The CDR3 bases are TGTGCCAGTACCCCGGCGATGTCGATTGAGCAGTACTTC.